The 24 T cell receptor beta chains in this list originate from one sample, sequenced in a study of identifying expanded T cells in peripheral blood. Method: immunoSEQ multiplex PCR; TCRdb's copy keeps in-frame clones and lacks some. The table shows roughly 100,000 clones, with 70% to 90% occurring only once. Sample: blood. Receptors originate from a person aged 18-70 years in good health.

The chain combines TRBV2 with TRBJ2-5; D gene ambiguous. The CDR3 contains 15 residues. V lost 1 base to trimming and J lost 4 bases, with 13 bases between them. Germline CDR1 reads SNHLY; CDR2 reads FYNNEI. The CDR3 DNA sequence: TGTGCCAGCAGTGAAGACAACTATAGCAGAGAGACCCAGTACTTC. It specifies CASSEDNYSRETQYF.

The chain is built from TRBV28 and TRBJ1-4; no clear D gene. CDR1 MDHEN and CDR2 SYDVKM come from the germline V gene. V was clipped by 4 bases and J by 7 bases, with 13 bases between them. CDR3 length equals 14 residues. CDR3 residues: CASSYSVGPEKLFF. The CDR3 coding sequence is TGTGCCAGCAGTTATTCGGTTGGGCCTGAAAAACTGTTTTTT.

The chain has TRBV5-6 and TRBJ1-1, with D hard to call. CDR1 and CDR2 (germline): SGHDT, YYEEEE. There are 12 residues in the CDR3. Trimming left V 2 bases short and J 8 bases short, with 10 bases between. CDR3 amino acids: CASSLGSPEAFF. DNA for the CDR3: TGTGCCAGCAGCTTAGGGAGCCCCGAAGCTTTCTTT.

The J gene is TRBJ1-5, the V gene TRBV13, with D possibly matching TRBD1 (6 bases). Germline V gene lookup returns CDR1 PRHDT and CDR2 FYEKMQ (reference sequence). This CDR3 spans 14 amino acids. The germline V and J ends were trimmed by 5 bases and 4 bases, with 12 bases remaining between them. DNA of the CDR3: TGTGCCAGCAGCCCACAGGGTGGGAATCAGCCCCAGCATTTT. It is translated as CASSPQGGNQPQHF. Together with reference TRBV13 and TRBJ1-5, the CDR3 gives the full variable domain: AAGVIQSPRHLIKEKRETATLKCYPIPRHDTVYWYQQGPGQDPQFLISFYEKMQSDKGSIPDRFSAQQFSDYHSELNMSSLELGDSALYFCASSPQGGNQPQHFGDGTRLSIL.

The genes are TRBV2 and TRBJ2-7, with D uncertain. The CDR3 consists of 13 residues. Trimming left V 1 base short and J 2 bases short, with 6 bases between. Germline loops: CDR1 SNHLY, CDR2 FYNNEI. In nucleotides, the CDR3 is TGTGCCAGCAGTGAAGAAACGGCCTACGAGCAGTACTTC. The encoded protein is CASSEETAYEQYF.

A remark on this clone: The sample holds other DNA sequences that translate to the same CDR3. The rearrangement links TRBV28 to TRBJ1-5, with D possibly being TRBD1 (6 bases). The CDR3 consists of 14 residues. Germline V gene data show CDR1 as MDHEN and CDR2 as SYDVKM. The V gene lost 1 base and the J gene lost 2 bases, with 6 bases spanning the gap. CDR3 bases: TGTGCCAGCAGTTTATCAGGGGGCAATCAGCCCCAGCATTTT. Translation: CASSLSGGNQPQHF.

The V and J genes are TRBV5-1 and TRBJ2-7, with TRBD1 matching 10 bases. Germline loops: CDR1 SGHRS, CDR2 YFSETQ. This CDR3 has 13 amino acids. The ends lost 2 bases at V and 6 bases at J; junction bases unmatched: 2. CDR3 residues: CASSLGDRGEQYF. Here the CDR3 DNA reads TGCGCCAGCAGCTTAGGGGACAGGGGCGAGCAGTACTTC.

This clone has just one count. This chain links TRBV28 with TRBJ1-2, with D unresolved. Germline V gives CDR1 MDHEN, CDR2 SYDVKM. V was trimmed by 8 bases and J by 8 bases, leaving 21 bases between them. The CDR3 is 14 residues long. The CDR3 loop is CASRLGGVGDGYTF. For the CDR3, the DNA is TGTGCCAGCCGATTAGGCGGGGTGGGCGACGGCTACACCTTC.

The chain couples TRBV14 to TRBJ2-1, with 10 bases aligning to TRBD2. CDR3 length: 16 amino acids. V lost 4 bases, J lost 9 bases, and 12 bases stayed unmatched. CDR1 and CDR2 from the germline V gene are SGHDN and FVKESK. CDR3 loop: CASSRPVLAGVGEQFF. In DNA, the CDR3 is TGTGCCAGCAGCCGCCCTGTTCTAGCGGGGGTGGGTGAGCAGTTCTTC. The entire variable domain, with the rest obtained from reference TRBV14 and TRBJ2-1, is as follows: EAGVTQFPSHSVIEKGQTVTLRCDPISGHDNLYWYRRVMGKEIKFLLHFVKESKQDESGMPNNRFLAERTGGTYSTLKVQPAELEDSGVYFCASSRPVLAGVGEQFFGPGTRLTVL.

The V gene is TRBV9, the J gene TRBJ2-5, with 10 bases identical to TRBD1. In germline, CDR1 is SGDLS, CDR2 YYNGEE. After removal of 0 bases from V and 4 bases from J, the junction contained 6 bases not matched to a gene. CDR3 size: 16 residues. The CDR3 reads CASSVGGQGDGETQYF. CDR3 sequence (DNA): TGTGCCAGCAGCGTAGGCGGACAGGGGGACGGAGAGACCCAGTACTTC.

The V gene is TRBV9, the J gene TRBJ1-1, with 7 bases identical to TRBD1. The CDR3 consists of 14 residues. J gave up 2 bases and V 3 bases, and 4 bases lay outside the gene matches. Germline V CDR1 and CDR2: SGDLS, YYNGEE. CDR3 in amino acids: CASSGNRGNTEAFF. The CDR3 nucleotides are TGTGCCAGCAGCGGAAACAGGGGAAACACTGAAGCTTTCTTT. Based on the CDR3 plus reference TRBV9 and TRBJ1-1, the full variable domain is DSGVTQTPKHLITATGQRVTLRCSPRSGDLSVYWYQQSLDQGLQFLIQYYNGEERAKGNILERFSAQQFPDLHSELNLSSLELGDSALYFCASSGNRGNTEAFFGQGTRLTVV.

This clone was found once. Here the CDR3 reads CASSQDRGQYNEQFF. The CDR3, as DNA: TGCGCCAGCAGCCAAGACAGGGGGCAGTACAATGAGCAGTTCTTC. V and J are TRBV4-3 and TRBJ2-1; 8 bases align to TRBD1. J was trimmed by 4 bases and V by 0 bases; bases with no gene match: 2. The CDR3 is 15 amino acids. The germline CDR1 and CDR2 sequences are LGHNA and YSLEER.

V gene TRBV5-6 combines with J gene TRBJ2-7; TRBD1 is a possible D gene (5 bases). Germline-derived CDR1 and CDR2 are SGHDT and YYEEEE. The CDR3 loop spans 13 amino acids. V was trimmed by 4 bases and J by 4 bases, leaving 12 bases between them. CDR3 DNA: TGTGCCAGCAGCCCGAAGGGGATATACGAGCAGTACTTC. It codes for CASSPKGIYEQYF.

The J gene is TRBJ2-7, the V gene TRBV7-9; a weak D match, TRBD2 (5 bases). The CDR3 is 14 residues long. V lost 2 bases and J lost 2, with 10 bases in between. Looked up from germline, CDR1 is SEHNR and CDR2 is FQNEAQ (reference sequence). CDR3 protein: CASSLSGRPYEQYF. The CDR3 DNA reads TGTGCCAGCAGCTTATCGGGGAGACCCTACGAGCAGTACTTC. Complete variable domain (other parts from reference TRBV7-9 and TRBJ2-7): DTGVSQNPRHKITKRGQNVTFRCDPISEHNRLYWYRQTLGQGPEFLTYFQNEAQLEKSRLLSDRFSAERPKGSFSTLEIQRTEQGDSAMYLCASSLSGRPYEQYFGPGTRLTVT.

The chain employs TRBV9 and TRBJ2-3; a weak D match, TRBD2 (6 bases). The CDR3 length is 15 residues. V was shortened by 3 bases and J by 0 bases, with 11 bases between the two germline ends. Per germline, CDR1 SGDLS and CDR2 YYNGEE. CDR3 sequence: CASSAGTLSTDTQYF. As DNA, the CDR3 is TGTGCCAGCAGCGCCGGGACTTTGAGCACAGATACGCAGTATTTT.

CDR3 nucleotide sequence: TGTGCCAGCAGCTTAGGGCCACTCTCTGGAAACACCATATATTTT. This encodes CASSLGPLSGNTIYF. The chain has TRBV7-2 and TRBJ1-3, with D unresolved. Germline CDR1 SGHTA, CDR2 FQGNSA. Trimming left V 1 base short and J 0 bases short, with 7 bases between. The CDR3 consists of 15 residues.

This clone has just one count. The CDR3 DNA sequence: TGTGCCAGCAGAGACCTCTACTCCTACGAGCAGTACTTC. As protein: CASRDLYSYEQYF. The genes are TRBV27 and TRBJ2-7; D uncertain. Germline V gene lookup returns CDR1 MNHEY and CDR2 SMNVEV (reference sequence). Trimming removed 6 bases at V and 0 bases at J, with 9 bases between. CDR3 length: 13 amino acids.

About this clone: The sample carries other DNA sequences with the same CDR3. The chain has TRBV5-1 and TRBJ2-2; the D gene is possibly TRBD2 (5 bases). The germline V gene encodes CDR1 SGHRS and CDR2 YFSETQ. The germline V and J ends were trimmed by 0 bases and 5 bases, with 5 bases remaining between them. The CDR3 covers 13 residues. The CDR3 DNA reads as TGCGCCAGCAGCTTGGGGGAGACCGGGGAGCTGTTTTTT. Translated, it gives CASSLGETGELFF.

The chain uses TRBV5-1 and TRBJ1-5; the D gene is possibly TRBD1 (6 bases). The CDR3 is 16 residues long. Trimming removed 1 base at V and 6 bases at J, with 17 bases between. The germline gives CDR1 SGHRS, CDR2 YFSETQ. In DNA, the CDR3 is TGCGCCAGCAGCTTGCGGGCGGCAGGGGAGGGTCAGCCCCAGCATTTT. Amino acid sequence: CASSLRAAGEGQPQHF.

This sequence joins TRBV30 and TRBJ1-5; 9 nucleotides line up with TRBD1. The CDR3 runs 14 residues. Germline loops: CDR1 GTSNPN, CDR2 SVGIG (reference sequence). The V and J ends lost 1 base and 11 bases, in that order; junction bases with no gene match: 9. The CDR3 region has the DNA TGTGCCTGGAGTGGGATTCAAGGACAGGGGTCCCAGCATTTT. It encodes CAWSGIQGQGSQHF.

The table lists this clone with a few counts. The chain is built from TRBV29-1 and TRBJ1-1; possibly TRBD1 for D (5 bases). Germline loops: CDR1 SQVTM, CDR2 ANQGSEA. V lost 4 bases to trimming and J lost 0 bases, with 6 bases between them. The CDR3 length is 12 residues. CDR3: CSVGGLNTEAFF. CDR3 bases: TGCAGCGTTGGGGGCTTGAACACTGAAGCTTTCTTT.

This clone was counted a single time. The V and J genes are TRBV6-4 and TRBJ1-2; tentatively, D is TRBD1 (6 bases). Trimming stripped 0 bases from V and 7 bases from J, with 9 bases between. The germline V gene encodes CDR1 MRHNA and CDR2 SNTAGT. This CDR3 contains 13 residues. CDR3 loop: CASSDSGTSGYTF. The DNA for the CDR3 is TGTGCCAGCAGTGACTCAGGGACAAGTGGCTACACCTTC.

Turning to this clone: The germline gene is not matched at one end of the junction; a read error may be the cause. The V and J genes are TRBV6-6 and TRBJ2-1, with a tentative D call TRBD2 (5 bases). The CDR3 sequence is 12 residues long. Looked up from germline, CDR1 is MNHNY and CDR2 is SVGAGI (reference sequence). The CDR3 coding sequence is TGCGACGGAGAGGGCTTGAGGAATGAGCAGTTCTTC. The encoded protein is CDGEGLRNEQFF.

The chain couples TRBV4-2 to TRBJ2-2; unclear D gene. V was cut by 1 base and J by 1 base, with 7 bases left in between. Germline V gives CDR1 LGHNA, CDR2 YNFKEQ. The CDR3 is 15 amino acids. Here the CDR3 DNA reads TGTGCCAGCAGCCAAGGGGCTTTGAACACCGGGGAGCTGTTTTTT. This translates into CASSQGALNTGELFF.